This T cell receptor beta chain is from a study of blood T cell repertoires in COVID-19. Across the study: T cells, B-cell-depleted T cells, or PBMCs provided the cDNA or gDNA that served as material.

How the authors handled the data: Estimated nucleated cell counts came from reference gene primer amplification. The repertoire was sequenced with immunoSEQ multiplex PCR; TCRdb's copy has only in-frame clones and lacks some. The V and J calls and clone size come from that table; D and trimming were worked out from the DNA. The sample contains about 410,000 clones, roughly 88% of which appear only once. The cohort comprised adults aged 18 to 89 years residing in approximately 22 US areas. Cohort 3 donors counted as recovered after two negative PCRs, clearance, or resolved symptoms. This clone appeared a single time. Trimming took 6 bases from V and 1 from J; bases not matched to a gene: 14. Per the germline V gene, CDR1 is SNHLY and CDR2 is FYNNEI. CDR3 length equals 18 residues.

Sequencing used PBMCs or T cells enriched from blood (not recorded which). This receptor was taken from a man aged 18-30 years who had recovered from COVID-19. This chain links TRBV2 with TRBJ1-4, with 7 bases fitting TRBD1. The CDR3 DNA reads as TGTGCCAGCAGAACGGGTACAGGGGAAAGAAGAACTAATGAAAAACTGTTTTTT. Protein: CASRTGTGERRTNEKLFF.